This T cell receptor beta chain was sequenced in a study of T-cell memory formation after mild COVID-19. Study as a whole: TCR clusters were largely donor specific.

TCRdb re-called the 5' RACE reads with MiXCR, one entry per CDR3 protein. Of around 310,000 distinct CDR3 sequences listed, around a sixth are singletons. Germline loops: CDR1 DFQATT, CDR2 SNEGSKA (reference sequence). The V gene lost 3 bases and the J gene lost 4 bases, with 7 bases spanning the gap. The CDR3 is 11 amino acids. The specimen sequenced was PBMCs or a T cell subset sorted from them (not recorded which). The clonotype was recovered from a man between 18 and 35 years old who had mild COVID-19 (a few samples of this study predate the infection). Cell type and time point are not known. V is TRBV20-1 and J is TRBJ2-7, with D uncertain. For the CDR3, the DNA is TGCAGTGCTAGCGCGCAGTACGAGCAGTACGTC. Its translation: CSASAQYEQYV.